The clone carrying this T cell receptor (beta chain) appeared a few times. Its cognate antigen is unknown. This CDR3 has 15 residues. With V trimmed by 5 bases and J by 3 bases, 7 bases remained unmatched. CDR1 is SEHNR, CDR2 FQNEAQ, per germline (reference sequence). PCR employed 60 Vbeta and 13 Jbeta primers. This table comes from immunoSEQ multiplex PCR, and its TCRdb copy is limited to in-frame clones, with some not included. The table records about 140,000 clones, more than 70% of them present only once. This entry comes from a study of cytomegalovirus exposure and HLA in healthy donors. Turning to the study itself: Earlier, some 180 million T cells were analyzed, and some 120 million unique TCR beta sequences were found among them.

Study findings and constraints: Later analysis identified a missense DCLRE1C variant that was linked to TCR beta V- and J-gene trimming. CMV serostatus stood as the only immune exposure information on hand. Cytomegalovirus association was assigned to approximately 180 TCR beta chains.

The TCR sequence derives from a man aged 40-49 years in good health and CMV-seronegative. The chain is built from TRBV7-9 and TRBJ1-5, with 7 bases aligning to TRBD1. What was sequenced was PBMCs. The CDR3 protein is CASSPPGQPNQPQHF. In nucleotides, the CDR3 is TGTGCCAGCAGCCCTCCGGGACAGCCCAATCAGCCCCAGCATTTT.